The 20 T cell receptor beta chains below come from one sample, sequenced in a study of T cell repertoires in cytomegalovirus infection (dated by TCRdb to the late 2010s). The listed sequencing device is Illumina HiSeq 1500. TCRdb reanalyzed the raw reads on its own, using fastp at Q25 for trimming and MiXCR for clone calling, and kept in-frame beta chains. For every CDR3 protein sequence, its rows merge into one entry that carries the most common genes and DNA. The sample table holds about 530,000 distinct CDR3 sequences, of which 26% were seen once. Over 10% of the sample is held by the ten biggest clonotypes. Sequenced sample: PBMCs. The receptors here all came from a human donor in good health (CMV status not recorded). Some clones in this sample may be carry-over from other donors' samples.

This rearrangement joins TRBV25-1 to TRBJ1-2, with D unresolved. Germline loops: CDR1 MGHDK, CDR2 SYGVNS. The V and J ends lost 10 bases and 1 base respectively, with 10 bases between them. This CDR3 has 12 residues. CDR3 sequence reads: CATSRLNYGYTF. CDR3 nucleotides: TGTGCCACCTCCCGCCTTAACTATGGCTACACCTTC.

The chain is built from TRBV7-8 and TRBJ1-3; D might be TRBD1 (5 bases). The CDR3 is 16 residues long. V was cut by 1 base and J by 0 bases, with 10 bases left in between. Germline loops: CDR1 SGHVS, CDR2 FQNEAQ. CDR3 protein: CASSLGGPLSGNTIYF. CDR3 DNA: TGTGCCAGCAGCTTAGGGGGACCTCTCTCTGGAAACACCATATATTTT. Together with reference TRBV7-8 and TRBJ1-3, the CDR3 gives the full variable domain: GAGVSQSPRYKVAKRGQDVALRCDPISGHVSLFWYQQALGQGPEFLTYFQNEAQLDKSGLPSDRFFAERPEGSVSTLKIQRTQQEDSAVYLCASSLGGPLSGNTIYFGEGSWLTVV.

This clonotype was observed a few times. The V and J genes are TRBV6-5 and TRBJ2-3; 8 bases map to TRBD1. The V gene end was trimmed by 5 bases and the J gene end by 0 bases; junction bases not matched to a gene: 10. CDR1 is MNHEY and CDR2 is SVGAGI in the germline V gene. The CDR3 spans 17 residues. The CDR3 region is CASSENGQGASTDTQYF. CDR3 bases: TGTGCCAGCAGTGAGAATGGACAGGGAGCGAGCACAGATACGCAGTATTTT.

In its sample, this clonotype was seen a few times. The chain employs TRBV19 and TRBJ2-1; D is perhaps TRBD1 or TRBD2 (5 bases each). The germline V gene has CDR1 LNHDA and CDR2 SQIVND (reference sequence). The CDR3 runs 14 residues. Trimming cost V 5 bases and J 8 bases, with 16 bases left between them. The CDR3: CASSSPGPRDEQFF. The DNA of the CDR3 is TGTGCCAGTAGTTCCCCGGGGCCCCGGGATGAGCAGTTCTTC.

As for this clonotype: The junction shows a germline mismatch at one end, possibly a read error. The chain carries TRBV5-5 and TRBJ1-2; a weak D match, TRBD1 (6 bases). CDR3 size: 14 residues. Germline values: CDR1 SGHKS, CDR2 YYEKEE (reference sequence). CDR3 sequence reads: CASSLIDRTSPNAF. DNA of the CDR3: TGTGCCAGCAGCTTGATCGACAGGACCTCGCCCAACGCCTTC.

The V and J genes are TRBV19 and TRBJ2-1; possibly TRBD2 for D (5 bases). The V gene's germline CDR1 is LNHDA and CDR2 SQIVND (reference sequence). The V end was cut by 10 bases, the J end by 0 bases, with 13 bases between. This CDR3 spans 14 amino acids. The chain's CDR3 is CATQAVSSYNEQFF. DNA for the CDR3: TGTGCCACCCAAGCGGTAAGCTCCTACAATGAGCAGTTCTTC.

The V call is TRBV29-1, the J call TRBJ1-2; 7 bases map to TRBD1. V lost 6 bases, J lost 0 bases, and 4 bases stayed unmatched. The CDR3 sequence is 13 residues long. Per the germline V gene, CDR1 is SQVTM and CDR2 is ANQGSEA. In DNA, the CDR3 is TGCAGCGTCACAGGGGCAGCTAACTATGGCTACACCTTC. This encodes CSVTGAANYGYTF.

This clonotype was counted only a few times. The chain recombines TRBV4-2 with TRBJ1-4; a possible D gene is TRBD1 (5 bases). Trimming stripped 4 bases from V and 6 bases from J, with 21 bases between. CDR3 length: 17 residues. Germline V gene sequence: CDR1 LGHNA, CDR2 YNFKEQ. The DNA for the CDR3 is TGTGCCAGCAGCCCCCCCGGGGTCGGGGCGGGAGATGAAAAACTGTTTTTT. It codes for CASSPPGVGAGDEKLFF.

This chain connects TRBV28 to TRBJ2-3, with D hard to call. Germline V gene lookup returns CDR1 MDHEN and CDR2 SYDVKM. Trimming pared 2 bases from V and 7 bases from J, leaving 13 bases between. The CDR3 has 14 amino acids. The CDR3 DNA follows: TGTGCCAGCAGTTTACCGGGTGCCGTGAATACGCAGTATTTT. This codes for CASSLPGAVNTQYF.

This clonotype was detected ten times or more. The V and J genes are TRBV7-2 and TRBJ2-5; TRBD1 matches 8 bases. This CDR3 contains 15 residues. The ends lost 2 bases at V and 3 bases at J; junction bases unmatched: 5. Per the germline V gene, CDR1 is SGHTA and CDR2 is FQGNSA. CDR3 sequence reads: CASSLRAGGEETQYF. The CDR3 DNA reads TGTGCCAGCAGCTTAAGGGCAGGGGGCGAAGAGACCCAGTACTTC.

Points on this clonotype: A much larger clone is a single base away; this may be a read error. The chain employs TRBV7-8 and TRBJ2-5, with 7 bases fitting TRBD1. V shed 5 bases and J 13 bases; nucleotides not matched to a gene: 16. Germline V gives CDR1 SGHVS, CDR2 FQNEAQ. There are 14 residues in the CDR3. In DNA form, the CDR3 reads TGTGCCAGCAGCACCGGATTAGGGACAGCCAATTTGTACTTC. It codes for CASSTGLGTANLYF.

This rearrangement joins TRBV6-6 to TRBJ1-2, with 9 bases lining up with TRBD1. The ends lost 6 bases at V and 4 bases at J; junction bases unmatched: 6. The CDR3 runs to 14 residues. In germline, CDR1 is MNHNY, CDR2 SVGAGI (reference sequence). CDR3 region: CASSRTGGVYGYTF. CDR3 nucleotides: TGTGCCAGCAGCCGTACAGGGGGCGTCTATGGCTACACCTTC.

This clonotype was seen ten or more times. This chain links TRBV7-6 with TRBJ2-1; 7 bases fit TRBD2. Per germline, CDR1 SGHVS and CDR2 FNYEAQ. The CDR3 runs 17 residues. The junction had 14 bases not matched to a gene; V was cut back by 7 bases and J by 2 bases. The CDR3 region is CASTREGGRVTYNEQFF. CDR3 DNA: TGTGCCAGCACCCGAGAAGGCGGGAGAGTCACCTACAATGAGCAGTTCTTC.

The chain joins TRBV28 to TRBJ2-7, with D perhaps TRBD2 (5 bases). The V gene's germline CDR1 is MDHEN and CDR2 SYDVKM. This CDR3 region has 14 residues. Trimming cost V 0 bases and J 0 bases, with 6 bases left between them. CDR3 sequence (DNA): TGTGCCAGCAGTTTATGGGGGAGCTCCTACGAGCAGTACGTC. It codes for CASSLWGSSYEQYV.

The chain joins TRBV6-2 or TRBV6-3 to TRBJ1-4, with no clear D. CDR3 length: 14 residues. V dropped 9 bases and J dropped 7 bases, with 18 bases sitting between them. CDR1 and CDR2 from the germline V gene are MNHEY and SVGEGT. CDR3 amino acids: CASLPILGGEKLFF. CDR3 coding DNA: TGTGCCAGTCTCCCGATCCTGGGTGGTGAAAAACTGTTTTTT.

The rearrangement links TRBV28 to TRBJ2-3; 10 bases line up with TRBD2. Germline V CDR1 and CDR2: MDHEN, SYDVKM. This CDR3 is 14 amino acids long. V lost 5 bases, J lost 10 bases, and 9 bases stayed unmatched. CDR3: CASSPLAGTEAQYF. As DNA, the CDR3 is TGTGCCAGCAGTCCACTAGCGGGAACTGAGGCGCAGTATTTT.

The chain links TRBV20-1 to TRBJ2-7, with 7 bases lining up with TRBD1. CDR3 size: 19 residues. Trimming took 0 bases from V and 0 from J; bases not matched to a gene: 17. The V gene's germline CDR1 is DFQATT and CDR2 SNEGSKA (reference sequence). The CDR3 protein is CSARDLEKVGTEGSYEQYF. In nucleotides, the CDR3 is TGCAGTGCTAGAGATCTGGAAAAAGTTGGGACAGAGGGCTCCTACGAGCAGTACTTC.

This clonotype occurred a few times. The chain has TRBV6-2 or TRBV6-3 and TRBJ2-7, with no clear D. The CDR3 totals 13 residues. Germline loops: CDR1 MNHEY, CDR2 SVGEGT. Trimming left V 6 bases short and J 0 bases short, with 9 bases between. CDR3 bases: TGTGCCAGCAGAATCCGCGGCTCCTACGAGCAGTACTTC. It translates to CASRIRGSYEQYF.

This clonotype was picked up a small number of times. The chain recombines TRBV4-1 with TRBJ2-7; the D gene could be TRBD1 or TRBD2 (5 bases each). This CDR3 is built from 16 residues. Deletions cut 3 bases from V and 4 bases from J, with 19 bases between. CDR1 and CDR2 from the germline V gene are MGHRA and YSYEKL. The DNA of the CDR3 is TGCGCCAGCAGCCAGGGACGAGCTAAGAACAAATACGAGCAGTACTTC. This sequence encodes CASSQGRAKNKYEQYF.

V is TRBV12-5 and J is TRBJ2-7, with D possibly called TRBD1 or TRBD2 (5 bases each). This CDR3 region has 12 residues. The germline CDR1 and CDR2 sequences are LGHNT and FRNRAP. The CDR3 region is CASGSGPAPLDV. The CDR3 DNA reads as TGTGCTAGTGGTTCGGGACCAGCACCGCTCGACGTC.